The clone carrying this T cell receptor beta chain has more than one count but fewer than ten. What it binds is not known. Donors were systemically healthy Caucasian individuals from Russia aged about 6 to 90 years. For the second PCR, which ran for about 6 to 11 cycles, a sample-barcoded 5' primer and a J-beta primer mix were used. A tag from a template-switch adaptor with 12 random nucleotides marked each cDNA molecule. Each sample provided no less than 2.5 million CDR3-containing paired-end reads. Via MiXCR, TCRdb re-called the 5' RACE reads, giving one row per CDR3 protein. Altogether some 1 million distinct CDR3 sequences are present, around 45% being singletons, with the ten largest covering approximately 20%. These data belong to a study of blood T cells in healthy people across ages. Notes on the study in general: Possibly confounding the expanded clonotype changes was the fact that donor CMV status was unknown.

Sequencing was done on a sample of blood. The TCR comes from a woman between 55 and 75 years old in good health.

CDR3 nucleotides: TGCAGTGCTAGAGATTTAAAGGAGCAGTACTTC. Its protein is CSARDLKEQYF. V usage is TRBV20-1 and J usage is TRBJ2-5; no firm D call. CDR3 length: 11 amino acids. Germline V gives CDR1 DFQATT, CDR2 SNEGSKA (reference sequence). V was pared by 0 bases and J by 11 bases, with 10 bases between.